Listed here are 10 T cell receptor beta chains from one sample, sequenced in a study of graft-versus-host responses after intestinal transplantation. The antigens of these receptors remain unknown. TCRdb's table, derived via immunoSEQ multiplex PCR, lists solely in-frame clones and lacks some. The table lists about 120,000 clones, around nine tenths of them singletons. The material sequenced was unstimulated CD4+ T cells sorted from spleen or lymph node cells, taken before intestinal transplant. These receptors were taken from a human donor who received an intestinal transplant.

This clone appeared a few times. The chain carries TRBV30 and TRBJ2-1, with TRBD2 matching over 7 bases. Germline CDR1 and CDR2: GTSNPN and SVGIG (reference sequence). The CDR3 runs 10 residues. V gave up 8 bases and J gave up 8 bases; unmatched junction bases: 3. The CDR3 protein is CAGGVHEQFF. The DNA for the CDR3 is TGTGCCGGGGGGGTCCATGAGCAGTTCTTC. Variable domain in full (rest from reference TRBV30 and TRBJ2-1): SQTIHQWPATLVQPVGSPLSLECTVEGTSNPNLYWYRQAAGRGLQLLFYSVGIGQISSEVPQNLSASRPQDRQFILSSKKLLLSDSGFYLCAGGVHEQFFGPGTRLTVL.

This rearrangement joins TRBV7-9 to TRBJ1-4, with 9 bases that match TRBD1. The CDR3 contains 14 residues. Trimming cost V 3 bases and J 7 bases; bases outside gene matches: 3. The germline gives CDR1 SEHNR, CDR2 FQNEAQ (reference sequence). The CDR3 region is CASSLTGGFEKLFF. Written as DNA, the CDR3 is TGTGCCAGCAGCTTGACAGGGGGGTTTGAAAAACTGTTTTTT.

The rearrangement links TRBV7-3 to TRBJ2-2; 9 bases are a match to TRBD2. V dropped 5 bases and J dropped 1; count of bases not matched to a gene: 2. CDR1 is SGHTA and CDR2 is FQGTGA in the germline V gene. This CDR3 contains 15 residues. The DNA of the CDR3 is TGTGCCAGCAGCCCAGCGGGAGGGAACACCGGGGAGCTGTTTTTT. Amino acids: CASSPAGGNTGELFF.

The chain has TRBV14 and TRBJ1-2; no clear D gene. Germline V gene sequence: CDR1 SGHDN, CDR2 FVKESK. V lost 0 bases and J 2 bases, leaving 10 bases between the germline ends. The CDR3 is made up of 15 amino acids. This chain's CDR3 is CASSQDLPRNYGYTF. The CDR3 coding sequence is TGTGCCAGCAGCCAAGATTTACCACGGAACTATGGCTACACCTTC.

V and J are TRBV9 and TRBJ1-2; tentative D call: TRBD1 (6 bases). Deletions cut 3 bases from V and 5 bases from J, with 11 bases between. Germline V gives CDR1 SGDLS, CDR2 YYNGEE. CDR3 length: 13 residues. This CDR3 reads CASSALGGYGYTF. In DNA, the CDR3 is TGTGCCAGCAGCGCACTAGGGGGATATGGCTACACCTTC.

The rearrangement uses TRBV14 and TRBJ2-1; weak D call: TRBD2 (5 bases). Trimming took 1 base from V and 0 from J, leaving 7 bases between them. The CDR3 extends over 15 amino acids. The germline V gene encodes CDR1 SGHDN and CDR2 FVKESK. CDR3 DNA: TGTGCCAGCAGCCAAGCGGGGAGCTCCTACAATGAGCAGTTCTTC. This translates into CASSQAGSSYNEQFF.

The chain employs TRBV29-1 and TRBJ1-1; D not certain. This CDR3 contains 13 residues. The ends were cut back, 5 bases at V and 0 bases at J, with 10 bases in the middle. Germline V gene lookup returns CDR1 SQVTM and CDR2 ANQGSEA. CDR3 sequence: CSVNGIMNTEAFF. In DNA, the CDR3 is TGCAGCGTTAACGGGATCATGAACACTGAAGCTTTCTTT.

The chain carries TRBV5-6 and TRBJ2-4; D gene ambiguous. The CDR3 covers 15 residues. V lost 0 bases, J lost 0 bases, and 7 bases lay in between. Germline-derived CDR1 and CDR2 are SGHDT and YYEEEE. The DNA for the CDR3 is TGTGCCAGCAGCTTGGTCACGGGAGCCAAAAACATTCAGTACTTC. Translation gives CASSLVTGAKNIQYF.

Here the CDR3 DNA reads TGCGCCAGCAGCCCGATTGGGCGCACAGATACGCAGTATTTT. This encodes CASSPIGRTDTQYF. The V and J genes are TRBV5-1 and TRBJ2-3; the D is unclear. The CDR3 has 14 residues. The V gene's germline CDR1 is SGHRS and CDR2 YFSETQ. The V and J ends lost 4 bases and 1 base respectively, with 10 bases between them.

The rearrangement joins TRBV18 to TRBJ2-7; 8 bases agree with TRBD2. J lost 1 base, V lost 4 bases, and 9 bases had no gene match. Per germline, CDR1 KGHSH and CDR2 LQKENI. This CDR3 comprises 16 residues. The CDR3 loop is CASSLQPGGKSYEQYF. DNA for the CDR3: TGTGCCAGCTCACTACAGCCGGGGGGGAAGTCCTACGAGCAGTACTTC. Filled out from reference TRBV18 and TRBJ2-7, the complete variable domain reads NAGVMQNPRHLVRRRGQEARLRCSPMKGHSHVYWYRQLPEEGLKFMVYLQKENIIDESGMPKERFSAEFPKEGPSILRIQQVVRGDSAAYFCASSLQPGGKSYEQYFGPGTRLTVT.